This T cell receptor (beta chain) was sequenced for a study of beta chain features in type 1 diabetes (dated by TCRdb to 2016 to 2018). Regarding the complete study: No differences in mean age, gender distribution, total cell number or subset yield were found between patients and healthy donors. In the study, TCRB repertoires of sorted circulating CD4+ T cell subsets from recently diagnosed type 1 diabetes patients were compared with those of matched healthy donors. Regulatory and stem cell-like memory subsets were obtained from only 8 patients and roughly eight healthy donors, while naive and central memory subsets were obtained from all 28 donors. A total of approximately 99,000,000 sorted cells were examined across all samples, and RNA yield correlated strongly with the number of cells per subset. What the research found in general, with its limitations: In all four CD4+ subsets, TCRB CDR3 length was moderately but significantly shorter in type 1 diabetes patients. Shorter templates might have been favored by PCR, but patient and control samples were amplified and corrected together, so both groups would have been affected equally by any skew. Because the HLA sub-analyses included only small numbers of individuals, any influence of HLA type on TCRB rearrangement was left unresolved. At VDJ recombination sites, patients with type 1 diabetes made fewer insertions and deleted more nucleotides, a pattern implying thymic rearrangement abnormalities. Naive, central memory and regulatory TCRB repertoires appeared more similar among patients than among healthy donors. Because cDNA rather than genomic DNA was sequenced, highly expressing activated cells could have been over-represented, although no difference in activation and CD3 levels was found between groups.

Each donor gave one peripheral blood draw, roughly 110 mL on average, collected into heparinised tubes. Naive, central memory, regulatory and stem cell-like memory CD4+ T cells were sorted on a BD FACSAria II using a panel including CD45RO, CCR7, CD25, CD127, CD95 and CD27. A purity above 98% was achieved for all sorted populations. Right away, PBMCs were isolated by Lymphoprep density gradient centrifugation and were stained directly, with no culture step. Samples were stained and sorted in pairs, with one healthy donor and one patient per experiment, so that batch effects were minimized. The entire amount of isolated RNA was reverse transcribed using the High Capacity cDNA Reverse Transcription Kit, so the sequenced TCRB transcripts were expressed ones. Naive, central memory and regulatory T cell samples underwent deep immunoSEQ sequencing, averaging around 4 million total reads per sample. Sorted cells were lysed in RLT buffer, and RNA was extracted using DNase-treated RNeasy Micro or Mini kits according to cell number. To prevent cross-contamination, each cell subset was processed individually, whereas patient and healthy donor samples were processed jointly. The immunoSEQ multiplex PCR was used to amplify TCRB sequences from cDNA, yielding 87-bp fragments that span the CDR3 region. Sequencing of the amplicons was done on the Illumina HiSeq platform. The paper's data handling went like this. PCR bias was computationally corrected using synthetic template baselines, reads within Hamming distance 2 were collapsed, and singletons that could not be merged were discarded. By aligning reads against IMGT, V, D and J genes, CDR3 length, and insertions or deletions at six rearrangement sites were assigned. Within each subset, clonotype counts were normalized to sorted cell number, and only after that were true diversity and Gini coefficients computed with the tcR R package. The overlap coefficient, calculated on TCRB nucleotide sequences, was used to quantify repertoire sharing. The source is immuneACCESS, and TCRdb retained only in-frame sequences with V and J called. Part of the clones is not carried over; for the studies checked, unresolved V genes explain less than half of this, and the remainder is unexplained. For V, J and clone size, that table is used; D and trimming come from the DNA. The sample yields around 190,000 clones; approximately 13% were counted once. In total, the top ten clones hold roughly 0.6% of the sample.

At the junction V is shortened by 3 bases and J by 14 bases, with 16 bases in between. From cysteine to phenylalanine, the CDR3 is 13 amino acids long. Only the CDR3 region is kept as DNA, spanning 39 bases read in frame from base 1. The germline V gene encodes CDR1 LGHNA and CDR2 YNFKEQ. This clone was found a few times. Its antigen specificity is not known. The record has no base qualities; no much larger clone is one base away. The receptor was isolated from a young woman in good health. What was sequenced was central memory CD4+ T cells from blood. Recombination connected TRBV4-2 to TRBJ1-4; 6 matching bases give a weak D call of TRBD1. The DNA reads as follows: TGTGCCAGCAGCCAGGAAATCAGGCAGGGGCTGTTTTTT. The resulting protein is CASSQEIRQGLFF.